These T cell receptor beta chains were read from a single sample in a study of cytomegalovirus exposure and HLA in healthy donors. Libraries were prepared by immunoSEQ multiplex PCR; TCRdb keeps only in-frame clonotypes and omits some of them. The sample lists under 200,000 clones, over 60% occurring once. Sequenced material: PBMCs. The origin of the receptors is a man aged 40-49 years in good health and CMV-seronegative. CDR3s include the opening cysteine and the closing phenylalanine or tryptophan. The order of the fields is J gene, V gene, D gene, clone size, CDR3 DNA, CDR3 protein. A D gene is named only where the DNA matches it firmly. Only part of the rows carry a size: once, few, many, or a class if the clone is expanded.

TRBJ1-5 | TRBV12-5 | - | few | TGTGCTAGTGGTTTGGGAGGAGGCAATCAGCCCCAGCATTTT | CASGLGGGNQPQHF
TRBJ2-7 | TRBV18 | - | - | TGTGCCAGCTCACCGAACGACGGACACTCCTACGAGCAGTACTTC | CASSPNDGHSYEQYF
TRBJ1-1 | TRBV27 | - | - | TGTGCCACGAGGAACACTGAAGCTTTCTTT | CATRNTEAFF
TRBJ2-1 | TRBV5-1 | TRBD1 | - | TGCGCCAGCAGCACTTTGGGACAGGTGATGAATGAGCAGTTCTTC | CASSTLGQVMNEQFF
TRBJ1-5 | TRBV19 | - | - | TGTGCCAGAGAATTGGACAAAACACAGCCCCAGCATTTT | CARELDKTQPQHF
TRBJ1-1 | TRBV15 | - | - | TGTGCCACCAGCAGAGATCCGTCCGGGGAGAACACTGAAGCTTTCTTT | CATSRDPSGENTEAFF
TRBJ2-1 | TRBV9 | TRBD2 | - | TGTGCCAGCAGCGTAGGACTAGCGGGGATCTATGAGCAGTTCTTC | CASSVGLAGIYEQFF
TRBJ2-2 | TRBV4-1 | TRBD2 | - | TGCGCCAGCAGCCAGGAAAGACTAGCAATGGGTCCCGGGGAGCTGTTTTTT | CASSQERLAMGPGELFF
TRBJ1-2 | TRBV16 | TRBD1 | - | TGTGCCAGCAGCCAATATCAGGGGGACCGGAGGGGCTACACCTTC | CASSQYQGDRRGYTF
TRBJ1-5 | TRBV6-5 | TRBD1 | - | TGTGCCAGCAGCCCCGACAGGGGCACTCAGCCCCAGCATTTT | CASSPDRGTQPQHF
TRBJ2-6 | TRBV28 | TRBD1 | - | TGTGCCAGCAGGAAGACAGGGCCGAGGGGGGCCAACGTCCTGACTTTC | CASRKTGPRGANVLTF
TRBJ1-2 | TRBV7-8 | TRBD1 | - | TGTGCCAGCAGCCCAGGGGACAGGGGGCTTATTAGATATGGCTACACCTTC | CASSPGDRGLIRYGYTF
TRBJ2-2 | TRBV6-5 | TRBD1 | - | TGTGCCAGCAGTTACTCAGGGACAGTTACCGGGGAGCTGTTTTTT | CASSYSGTVTGELFF
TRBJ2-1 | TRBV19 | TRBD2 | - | TGTGCCAGTAGTACTTATAGCGGGGGGGAATTGAACAATGAGCAGTTCTTC | CASSTYSGGELNNEQFF
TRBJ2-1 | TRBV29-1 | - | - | TGCAGCGTTGAGGTAATAGCGGAAGGGAATGAGCAGTTCTTC | CSVEVIAEGNEQFF
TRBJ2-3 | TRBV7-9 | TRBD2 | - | TGTGCCAGCAGCCCGGGGACTAGCGGGAGGCGCACAGATACGCAGTATTTT | CASSPGTSGRRTDTQYF
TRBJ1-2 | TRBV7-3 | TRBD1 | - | TGTGCCAGCAGCTTGGACAGGGGCCCCTATGGCTACACCTTC | CASSLDRGPYGYTF